A selection of T cell receptor beta chains follows, all from one sample in a study of shared clonotypes between healthy human individuals. The repertoire was sequenced with immunoSEQ multiplex PCR; TCRdb's copy has only in-frame clones and lacks some. This table holds approximately 1.5 million clones, 98% found once. Input material: naive CD4+ T cells sorted from blood. The receptors stem from a man aged 25-40 years in good health. Both conserved end residues are part of each CDR3.

J | V | CDR3
TRBJ2-1 | TRBV25-1 | CASSAVGGQFF
TRBJ2-1 | TRBV29-1 | CSVETLEKYNEQFF
TRBJ2-7 | TRBV5-1 | CASSYIAGATYEQYF
TRBJ2-7 | TRBV6-6 | CASSYQRDSLTYEQYF
TRBJ2-7 | TRBV5-5 | CASSLDVYEQYF
TRBJ2-7 | TRBV27 | CASTFSLAGAYEQYF
TRBJ2-7 | TRBV7-9 | CASSLDDYLGYEQYF
TRBJ2-1 | TRBV7-8 | CASSLRSSGNRLGEQFF
TRBJ2-3 | TRBV9 | CASSGTSGSTDTQYF
TRBJ2-7 | TRBV28 | CASSLSPLKSYEQYF
TRBJ1-3 | TRBV28 | CASRASRGNTIYF
TRBJ2-7 | TRBV5-1 | CASSPEADEQYF
TRBJ1-2 | TRBV14 | CASSQFPGTGGYTF
TRBJ1-2 | TRBV9 | CASSVVSQLDYGYTF
TRBJ2-1 | TRBV28 | CASSLERRASYNEQFF
TRBJ2-1 | TRBV6-5 | CASREQGGNEQFF
TRBJ2-7 | TRBV7-9 | CASSWDSNEQYF
TRBJ2-6 | TRBV19 | CASSIVISGANVLTF
TRBJ1-4 | TRBV5-1 | CASSFLARGVNEKLFF
TRBJ2-1 | TRBV27 | CASSLAQNYNEQFF
TRBJ2-2 | TRBV5-1 | CASSSTGQTNTGELFF
TRBJ1-1 | TRBV28 | CASRPLGNTEAFF
TRBJ2-1 | TRBV9 | CASSVVRGRPAHNEQFF
TRBJ2-1 | TRBV10-3 | CAISEPSPHVYNEQFF
TRBJ1-2 | TRBV7-9 | CASSLRGQSYGYTF
TRBJ2-2 | TRBV28 | CASSFDTPNTGELFF
TRBJ2-7 | TRBV18 | CASSLKTGMGGEQYF
TRBJ2-7 | TRBV5-4 | CASSLTGTQSYEQYF
TRBJ2-5 | TRBV5-1 | CASSTGDNQETQYF
TRBJ2-3 | TRBV7-9 | CASSSLVHTQYF
TRBJ2-5 | TRBV5-1 | CASSFGVPGQGETQYF
TRBJ1-1 | TRBV6-5 | CASSYSRPINTEAFF
TRBJ1-3 | TRBV21-1 | CASSKGKNRLRGNTIYF
TRBJ1-3 | TRBV18 | CASSLPGSSGNTIYF
TRBJ2-1 | TRBV19 | CASSIRQGNVNEQFF
TRBJ1-2 | TRBV4-1 | CASSQADRQEGYTF
TRBJ2-3 | TRBV5-1 | CASKGLTSGASTDTQYF
TRBJ2-5 | TRBV10-2 | CASSEMGNKETQYF
TRBJ1-2 | TRBV2 | CASSPGTGLGYTF
TRBJ2-2 | TRBV29-1 | CSVDQGVTGELFF
TRBJ2-2 | TRBV30 | CAWSVVGPNTGELFF
TRBJ1-2 | TRBV7-2 | CASSLAGQGALNYGYTF
TRBJ2-7 | TRBV5-1 | CASSFGWQGGSEQYF
TRBJ2-5 | TRBV25-1 | CASSEAGVGKETQYF
TRBJ1-1 | TRBV4-1 | CASSPDFPGQPKFEAFF
TRBJ2-5 | TRBV10-3 | CAISEGTIQETQYF
TRBJ2-1 | TRBV9 | CASSVGPTYNEQFF
TRBJ2-3 | TRBV4-3 | CASSQSHHMSGTSTDTQYF
TRBJ2-2 | TRBV19 | CASTKRNTGELFF
TRBJ2-7 | TRBV28 | CASSLPGYEQYF
TRBJ2-5 | TRBV28 | CASSSGGQETQYF
TRBJ1-3 | TRBV18 | CASSPVGLSGNTIYF
TRBJ1-5 | TRBV6-1 | CASSARGRVQPQHF
TRBJ2-1 | TRBV29-1 | CSVEIAYNEQFF
TRBJ1-2 | TRBV4-3 | CASSQFDPSPAGGYTF
TRBJ1-2 | TRBV28 | CASGGYGYTF
TRBJ2-7 | TRBV25-1 | CASRKAGGYEQYF
TRBJ2-1 | TRBV10-2 | CASSLLAGVNNEQFF
TRBJ2-3 | TRBV18 | CASSPADTSSTDTQYF